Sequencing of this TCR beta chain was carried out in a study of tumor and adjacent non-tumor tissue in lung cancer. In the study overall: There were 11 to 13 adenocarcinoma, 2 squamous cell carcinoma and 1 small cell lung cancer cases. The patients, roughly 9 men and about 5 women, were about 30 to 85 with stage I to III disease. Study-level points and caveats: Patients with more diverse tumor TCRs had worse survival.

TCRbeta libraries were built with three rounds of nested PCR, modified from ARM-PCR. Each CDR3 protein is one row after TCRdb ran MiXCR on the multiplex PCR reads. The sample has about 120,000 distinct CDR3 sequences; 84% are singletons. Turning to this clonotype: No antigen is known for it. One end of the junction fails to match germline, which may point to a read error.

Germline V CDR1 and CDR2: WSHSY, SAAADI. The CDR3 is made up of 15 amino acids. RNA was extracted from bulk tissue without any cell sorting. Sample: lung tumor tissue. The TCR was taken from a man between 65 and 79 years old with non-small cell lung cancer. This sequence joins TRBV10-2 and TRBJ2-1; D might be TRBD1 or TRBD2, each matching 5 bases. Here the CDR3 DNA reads TGCGCCAGCAGGCCCCCGGGACCCTCTTCTCATGAGGAGTTATTC. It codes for CASRPPGPSSHEELF.